This is a list of T cell receptor beta chains from one sample in a study of T cells in Graves' hyperthyroidism and ophthalmopathy. TCRdb reanalysed the multiplex PCR reads using MiXCR and keeps one entry per CDR3 protein. The table lists approximately 330,000 distinct CDR3 sequences, about 13% of them singletons. Material for sequencing was blood. These receptors all stem from a woman between 40 and 55 years old with Graves' ophthalmopathy. The CDR3 runs from the conserved cysteine through the conserved F or W. A D gene is named only where the DNA matches it firmly. Some rows mark clone size as missing; the rest say once, few, many or name a class of expanded clone.

d_gene: TRBD2
v_gene: TRBV20-1
abundance: few
j_gene: TRBJ2-1
CDR3aa: CSALRILAGGPEEQFF
CDR3nt: TGCAGTGCTTTACGAATTTTAGCGGGAGGGCCAGAGGAGCAGTTCTTC

d_gene: NA
v_gene: TRBV7-2
abundance: many
j_gene: TRBJ2-7
CDR3aa: CASSLDPAFEQYF
CDR3nt: TGTGCCAGCAGCTTAGACCCGGCCTTCGAGCAGTACTTC

d_gene: NA
v_gene: TRBV11-2
abundance: many
j_gene: TRBJ2-3
CDR3aa: CASSLYDRSTDTQYF
CDR3nt: TGTGCCAGCAGCTTATACGACAGATCGACAGATACGCAGTATTTT

d_gene: TRBD1
v_gene: TRBV27
abundance: many
j_gene: TRBJ1-4
CDR3aa: CASRLTGGAGEKLFF
CDR3nt: TGTGCCAGCAGGCTTACAGGGGGAGCGGGGGAAAAACTGTTTTTT

d_gene: TRBD1
v_gene: TRBV19
abundance: NA
j_gene: TRBJ2-2
CDR3aa: CASSARQGNTGELFF
CDR3nt: TGTGCCAGTAGTGCTCGACAGGGGAACACCGGGGAGCTGTTTTTT

d_gene: TRBD2
v_gene: TRBV15
abundance: many
j_gene: TRBJ2-5
CDR3aa: CATSSGSLQETQYF
CDR3nt: TGTGCCACCTCCAGCGGGAGCCTCCAAGAGACCCAGTACTTC

d_gene: NA
v_gene: TRBV20-1
abundance: NA
j_gene: TRBJ1-5
CDR3aa: CSARSGFDRNQPQHF
CDR3nt: TGCAGTGCTAGATCTGGGTTCGACAGGAATCAGCCCCAGCATTTT

d_gene: NA
v_gene: TRBV2
abundance: many
j_gene: TRBJ1-2
CDR3aa: CASSDRGAINGYTF
CDR3nt: TGTGCCAGCAGTGACCGGGGGGCAATCAATGGCTACACCTTC

d_gene: NA
v_gene: TRBV6-2/TRBV6-3
abundance: many
j_gene: TRBJ2-3
CDR3aa: CASSFRTDTQYF
CDR3nt: TGTGCCAGCAGTTTTCGCACAGATACGCAGTATTTT

d_gene: TRBD1
v_gene: TRBV20-1
abundance: few
j_gene: TRBJ1-5
CDR3aa: CSARQGQGRNQPQHF
CDR3nt: TGCAGTGCTAGACAGGGACAGGGTCGCAATCAGCCCCAGCATTTT

d_gene: NA
v_gene: TRBV7-9
abundance: NA
j_gene: TRBJ2-7
CDR3aa: CASSSQISSGKFPYEQYF
CDR3nt: TGTGCCAGCAGCTCCCAAATAAGCTCGGGGAAATTTCCCTACGAGCAGTACTTC

d_gene: TRBD1
v_gene: TRBV7-9
abundance: few
j_gene: TRBJ1-2
CDR3aa: CASSRDREYTF
CDR3nt: TGTGCCAGCAGCCGCGACAGGGAATACACCTTC

d_gene: NA
v_gene: TRBV28
abundance: NA
j_gene: TRBJ2-7
CDR3aa: CASSLSYLASKGEQYF
CDR3nt: TGTGCCAGCAGTTTAAGTTATCTGGCTAGCAAAGGCGAGCAGTACTTC

d_gene: TRBD1
v_gene: TRBV20-1
abundance: many
j_gene: TRBJ1-1
CDR3aa: CSASPTGSEAFF
CDR3nt: TGCAGTGCTAGTCCGACAGGGTCTGAAGCTTTCTTT

d_gene: TRBD1
v_gene: TRBV27
abundance: NA
j_gene: TRBJ1-6
CDR3aa: CASSLPGGSPLHF
CDR3nt: TGTGCCAGCAGTCTGCCAGGGGGCTCACCCCTCCACTTT

d_gene: TRBD2
v_gene: TRBV20-1
abundance: many
j_gene: TRBJ2-3
CDR3aa: CSARAAGTSGRSTDTQYF
CDR3nt: TGCAGTGCTAGAGCTGCCGGGACTAGCGGGAGGTCCACAGATACGCAGTATTTT

d_gene: NA
v_gene: TRBV2
abundance: many
j_gene: TRBJ2-1
CDR3aa: CASSDFSGGSYNEQFF
CDR3nt: TGTGCCAGCAGTGATTTTAGTGGGGGTTCCTACAATGAGCAGTTCTTC

d_gene: NA
v_gene: TRBV7-8
abundance: NA
j_gene: TRBJ1-4
CDR3aa: CASSLGGWEKLFF
CDR3nt: TGTGCCAGCAGCTTAGGGGGATGGGAAAAACTGTTTTTT

d_gene: TRBD2
v_gene: TRBV19
abundance: NA
j_gene: TRBJ2-1
CDR3aa: CASKPGLAYNEQFF
CDR3nt: TGTGCCAGTAAACCGGGACTAGCCTACAATGAGCAGTTCTTC

d_gene: NA
v_gene: TRBV24-1
abundance: many
j_gene: TRBJ2-3
CDR3aa: CATSVLERERGGDTQYF
CDR3nt: TGTGCCACCAGTGTACTCGAGCGAGAGAGAGGCGGAGATACGCAGTATTTT

d_gene: NA
v_gene: TRBV20-1
abundance: once
j_gene: TRBJ2-1
CDR3aa: CSARLGRRAYNAQFF
CDR3nt: TGCAGTGCTAGACTGGGGCGTCGTGCGTACAATGCGCAGTTCTTC

d_gene: NA
v_gene: TRBV27
abundance: NA
j_gene: TRBJ1-2
CDR3aa: CASSPQGRSGYGYTF
CDR3nt: TGTGCCAGCAGCCCCCAGGGGAGAAGTGGCTATGGCTACACCTTC

d_gene: TRBD2
v_gene: TRBV19
abundance: NA
j_gene: TRBJ2-7
CDR3aa: CASSMRTSGINNYEQYF
CDR3nt: TGTGCCAGTAGTATGCGGACTAGCGGGATTAACAACTACGAGCAGTACTTC

d_gene: NA
v_gene: TRBV2
abundance: many
j_gene: TRBJ2-3
CDR3aa: CASDKLSTDTQYF
CDR3nt: TGTGCCAGCGACAAGCTTAGCACAGATACGCAGTATTTT

d_gene: NA
v_gene: TRBV7-9
abundance: NA
j_gene: TRBJ1-6
CDR3aa: CASSLSAGVRNSPLHF
CDR3nt: TGTGCCAGCAGCTTATCCGCGGGAGTAAGGAATTCACCCCTCCACTTT

d_gene: NA
v_gene: TRBV11-2
abundance: NA
j_gene: TRBJ2-6
CDR3aa: CASSGTNSGANVLTF
CDR3nt: TGTGCCAGCTCGGGCACCAACTCTGGGGCCAACGTCCTGACTTTC

d_gene: NA
v_gene: TRBV4-3
abundance: once
j_gene: TRBJ1-1
CDR3aa: CASSSRGGLITEAFF
CDR3nt: TGCGCCAGCAGCTCGAGGGGAGGGTTGATCACTGAAGCTTTCTTT

d_gene: NA
v_gene: TRBV28
abundance: NA
j_gene: TRBJ1-5
CDR3aa: CASSSRGAGNQSQHF
CDR3nt: TGTGCCAGCAGTTCCCGGGGCGCCGGCAATCAGTCCCAGCATTTT

d_gene: NA
v_gene: TRBV7-2
abundance: once
j_gene: TRBJ1-5
CDR3aa: CASGLGGNNQPQHF
CDR3nt: TGTGCCAGCGGCTTAGGGGGGAACAATCAGCCCCAGCATTTT

d_gene: NA
v_gene: TRBV30
abundance: NA
j_gene: TRBJ1-4
CDR3aa: CAWSAGVGEKLFF
CDR3nt: TGTGCCTGGAGTGCGGGGGTAGGCGAAAAACTGTTTTTT

d_gene: NA
v_gene: TRBV12-3/TRBV12-4
abundance: many
j_gene: TRBJ1-1
CDR3aa: CASSLAHWDLEAFF
CDR3nt: TGTGCCAGCAGTTTAGCCCACTGGGACCTGGAGGCTTTCTTT

d_gene: NA
v_gene: TRBV2
abundance: many
j_gene: TRBJ1-3
CDR3aa: CASKNIVRGWGSGNTIYF
CDR3nt: TGTGCCAGTAAAAATATCGTCCGGGGATGGGGCTCTGGAAACACCATATATTTT

d_gene: TRBD2
v_gene: TRBV11-3
abundance: few
j_gene: TRBJ2-1
CDR3aa: CASSPGEPKRGSYNEQFF
CDR3nt: TGTGCCAGCAGCCCTGGTGAACCGAAGCGGGGTTCCTACAATGAGCAGTTCTTC

d_gene: NA
v_gene: TRBV3-1
abundance: many
j_gene: TRBJ1-6
CDR3aa: CASSQLNYNSPLHF
CDR3nt: TGTGCCAGCAGCCAACTGAACTATAATTCACCCCTCCACTTT

d_gene: NA
v_gene: TRBV7-9
abundance: few
j_gene: TRBJ1-4
CDR3aa: CASSLWGDEKLFF
CDR3nt: TGTGCCAGCAGCTTATGGGGGGATGAAAAACTGTTTTTT

d_gene: NA
v_gene: TRBV19
abundance: NA
j_gene: TRBJ1-1
CDR3aa: CASSGSLDNTEAFF
CDR3nt: TGTGCCAGTAGTGGGAGCCTGGATAACACTGAAGCTTTCTTT